A single sample is the source of the 12 T cell receptor beta chains below, sequenced in a study of cytotoxic CD8 clonotypes in ibrutinib-treated CLL. The table came from immunoSEQ multiplex PCR; TCRdb's copy has only in-frame clones and leaves some out. The repertoire holds a few hundred thousand clones, with around four fifths as singletons. The specimen comprised PBMCs, sampled before ibrutinib treatment. The receptors originated from a human donor with chronic lymphocytic leukemia.

This clone was seen more than once but under ten times. The identical CDR3 is also encoded by other nucleotide sequences in the sample. The chain combines TRBV7-9 with TRBJ2-7; D is undetermined. Germline assignment: CDR1 SEHNR and CDR2 FQNEAQ (reference sequence). Trimming pared 2 bases from V and 7 bases from J, leaving 6 bases between. This CDR3 contains 11 residues. This CDR3 is CASSLLYEQYF. CDR3 nucleotides: TGTGCCAGCAGCTTACTTTATGAGCAGTACTTC.

In this sample, this clone turned up once. V usage is TRBV29-1 and J usage is TRBJ2-1, with 16 bases lining up with TRBD2. CDR3 length: 17 amino acids. Germline lookup yields CDR1 SQVTM and CDR2 ANQGSEA. V shed 6 bases and J 2 bases; nucleotides not matched to a gene: 7. The CDR3 DNA reads as TGCAGCGTAGGGGGGACTAGCGGGAGGGAAGCCTACAATGAGCAGTTCTTC. It is translated as CSVGGTSGREAYNEQFF.

CDR3 sequence reads: CASGLMGTDTQYF. CDR3 sequence (DNA): TGTGCTAGTGGTTTAATGGGCACAGATACGCAGTATTTT. This sequence joins TRBV12-5 and TRBJ2-3; D unresolved. V was clipped by 3 bases and J by 1 base, with 5 bases between them. Germline V CDR1 and CDR2: LGHNT, FRNRAP. The CDR3 runs 13 residues. Filled out from reference TRBV12-5 and TRBJ2-3, the complete variable domain reads DARVTQTPRHKVTEMGQEVTMRCQPILGHNTVFWYRQTMMQGLELLAYFRNRAPLDDSGMPKDRFSAEMPDATLATLKIQPSEPRDSAVYFCASGLMGTDTQYFGPGTRLTVL.

This rearrangement joins TRBV6-5 to TRBJ2-5, with 11 bases matching TRBD2. The V and J ends lost 6 bases and 3 bases, in that order; junction bases with no gene match: 3. The CDR3 length is 14 residues. Germline V gene data show CDR1 as MNHEY and CDR2 as SVGAGI. For the CDR3, the DNA is TGTGCCAGCAGCCTAGCGGGAGGAGAAGAGACCCAGTACTTC. This codes for CASSLAGGEETQYF.

The J gene is TRBJ2-7, the V gene TRBV19; D gene ambiguous. Per germline, CDR1 LNHDA and CDR2 SQIVND (reference sequence). This CDR3 is 14 amino acids long. Trimming stripped 2 bases from V and 2 bases from J, with 10 bases between. Here the CDR3 DNA reads TGTGCCAGTAGTATATCGCCGGCAGCCTACGAGCAGTACTTC. It specifies CASSISPAAYEQYF.

This chain connects TRBV30 to TRBJ2-1, with TRBD2 as a possible D gene (5 bases). Germline CDR1 GTSNPN, CDR2 SVGIG (reference sequence). The CDR3 runs 14 residues. The ends were cut back, 2 bases at V and 4 bases at J, with 12 bases in the middle. CDR3 amino acids: CAWSLSGTYNEQFF. The CDR3 bases are TGTGCCTGGAGTCTGAGCGGAACGTACAATGAGCAGTTCTTC.

The chain combines TRBV9 with TRBJ2-7; 10 positions agree with TRBD1. Germline CDR1 reads SGDLS; CDR2 reads YYNGEE. The CDR3 length is 15 residues. The V and J ends lost 4 bases and 6 bases, in that order; junction bases with no gene match: 10. DNA for the CDR3: TGTGCCAGCAGCCCATCGGGACAGGGGATCGTCGAGCAGTACTTC. It is translated as CASSPSGQGIVEQYF. The variable domain in full, completed from reference TRBV9 and TRBJ2-7, reads DSGVTQTPKHLITATGQRVTLRCSPRSGDLSVYWYQQSLDQGLQFLIQYYNGEERAKGNILERFSAQQFPDLHSELNLSSLELGDSALYFCASSPSGQGIVEQYFGPGTRLTVT.

The V and J genes are TRBV9 and TRBJ2-1; D ambiguous. This CDR3 contains 13 residues. The germline V gene has CDR1 SGDLS and CDR2 YYNGEE. V was clipped by 1 base and J by 4 bases, with 6 bases between them. CDR3 sequence: CASSVKPYNEQFF. CDR3 DNA sequence: TGTGCCAGCAGCGTAAAACCTTACAATGAGCAGTTCTTC.

The CDR3 DNA follows: TGTGCCAGCAGCCAACCTAGCGGGCGTTTCAGCTCCTACGAGCAGTACTTC. Protein product: CASSQPSGRFSSYEQYF. This sequence joins TRBV4-2 and TRBJ2-7, with 8 bases aligning to TRBD2. CDR3 length: 17 residues. Germline V gene data show CDR1 as LGHNA and CDR2 as YNFKEQ. With 2 bases clipped from V and 0 bases from J, the junction kept 9 bases outside the gene matches.

V gene TRBV27 combines with J gene TRBJ1-2, with a weak D call TRBD1 (5 bases). CDR1 MNHEY and CDR2 SMNVEV come from the germline V gene (reference sequence). This CDR3 has 12 amino acids. V shed 7 bases and J shed 6 bases, with 12 bases lying between them. CDR3 nucleotides: TGTGCCAGCACCTCAGGGTTACATGGCTACACCTTC. Its translation is CASTSGLHGYTF.

This chain links TRBV25-1 with TRBJ2-1; 10 positions agree with TRBD2. V gave up 3 bases and J gave up 2 bases; unmatched junction bases: 1. This CDR3 has 15 residues. CDR1 is MGHDK and CDR2 is SYGVNS in the germline V gene. For the CDR3, the DNA is TGTGCCAGCAGTGATCTAGCGGGGGCCTACAATGAGCAGTTCTTC. Amino acids: CASSDLAGAYNEQFF.

The chain links TRBV5-4 to TRBJ2-6; the D gene is possibly TRBD1 (6 bases). Germline V lookup: CDR1 SGHNT, CDR2 YYREEE (reference sequence). This CDR3 contains 19 residues. Trimming removed 0 bases from V and 0 bases from J, with 16 bases in between. The CDR3: CASSLEPGQTFSGANVLTF. The CDR3 coding sequence is TGTGCCAGCAGCTTGGAGCCTGGACAGACTTTCTCTGGGGCCAACGTCCTGACTTTC. The variable domain in full, completed from reference TRBV5-4 and TRBJ2-6, reads ETGVTQSPTHLIKTRGQQVTLRCSSQSGHNTVSWYQQALGQGPQFIFQYYREEENGRGNFPPRFSGLQFPNYSSELNVNALELDDSALYLCASSLEPGQTFSGANVLTFGAGSRLTVL.